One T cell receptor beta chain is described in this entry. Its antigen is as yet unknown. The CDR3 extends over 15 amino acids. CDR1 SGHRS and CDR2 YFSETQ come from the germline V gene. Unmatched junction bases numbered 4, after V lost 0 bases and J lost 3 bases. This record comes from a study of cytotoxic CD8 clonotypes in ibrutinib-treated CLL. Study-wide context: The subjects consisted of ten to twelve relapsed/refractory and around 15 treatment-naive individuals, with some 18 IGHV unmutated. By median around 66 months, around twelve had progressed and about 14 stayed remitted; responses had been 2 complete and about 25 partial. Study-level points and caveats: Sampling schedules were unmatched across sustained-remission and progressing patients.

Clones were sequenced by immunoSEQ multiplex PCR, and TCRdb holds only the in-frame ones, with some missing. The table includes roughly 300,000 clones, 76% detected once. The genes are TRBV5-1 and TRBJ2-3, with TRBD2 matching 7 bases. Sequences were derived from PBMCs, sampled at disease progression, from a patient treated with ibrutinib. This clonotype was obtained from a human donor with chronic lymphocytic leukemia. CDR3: CASSLELATTDTQYF. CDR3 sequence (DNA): TGCGCCAGCAGCTTGGAACTAGCGACGACAGATACGCAGTATTTT.